The rows below give T cell receptor beta chains drawn from one sample of a study of Ad26.COV2.S vaccination and SARS-CoV-2 variants. The protocol was immunoSEQ multiplex PCR, while the TCRdb copy is restricted to in-frame clones and leaves out a portion. The sample includes some 180,000 clones, roughly 87% of them seen just once. The sample was peripheral blood, taken after recovery from COVID-19. The receptors derive from a human donor who had recovered from COVID-19. Each CDR3 is given with its conserved first and last residue. The D gene is left open where the match is weak. Not all rows give a size; the values are once, few, many and, for expanded clones, a class.

TRBV12-3/TRBV12-4	TRBJ2-7	NA	NA	13	TGTGCCAGCACCAGAGGGGTGATCTACGAGCAGTACTTC	CASTRGVIYEQYF
TRBV2	TRBJ1-3	NA	TRBD1	15	TGTGCCAGGCGGGGTTCGGGACAGACTGGAAACACCATATATTTT	CARRGSGQTGNTIYF
TRBV6-6	TRBJ1-1	NA	NA	14	TGTGCCAGCAGTTTCAGGGTTATGAACACTGAAGCTTTCTTT	CASSFRVMNTEAFF
TRBV30	TRBJ2-2	NA	TRBD2	14	TGTGCCTGGAGCCGAGCGGGAGGGCCCGGGGAGCTGTTTTTT	CAWSRAGGPGELFF
TRBV15	TRBJ2-7	NA	TRBD1	15	TGTGCCACCAGCAGAGAACCGGGACAGAGCTACGAGCAGTACTTC	CATSREPGQSYEQYF
TRBV29-1	TRBJ2-2	NA	NA	13	TGCAGCGTTGGATGGCGGGGGCCCGGGGAGCTGTTTTTT	CSVGWRGPGELFF
TRBV21-1	TRBJ2-7	few	NA	12	TGTGCCACCTACCCAGGGCGGAGGGAGCAGTACTTC	CATYPGRREQYF
TRBV6-6	TRBJ2-3	NA	TRBD2	15	TGTGCCAGCAGGAGGCGGGAGGGCTGGGCAGATACGCAGTATTTT	CASRRREGWADTQYF
TRBV6-5	TRBJ2-7	NA	TRBD1	15	TGTGCCAGCAGCACGCCGGGACAGGGCGCCTACGAGCAGTACTTC	CASSTPGQGAYEQYF
TRBV5-4	TRBJ1-1	NA	NA	14	TGTGCCAGCAGCTTGGCGGACCCGGGGACTGAAGCTTTCTTT	CASSLADPGTEAFF
TRBV5-1	TRBJ2-5	NA	TRBD2	13	TGCGCCAGCAGCTTTGCGGGAGAGGAGACCCAGTACTTC	CASSFAGEETQYF
TRBV7-6	TRBJ2-1	NA	TRBD2	16	TGTGCCAGCAGCTTAGCGGGGCTAGCGGGGGGGGATGAGCAGTTCTTC	CASSLAGLAGGDEQFF
TRBV28	TRBJ2-1	NA	TRBD2	16	TGTGCCAGCAGTGCCTCTAGCGGGGGGGCCTACAATGAGCAGTTCTTC	CASSASSGGAYNEQFF